One and the same sample provided the 8 T cell receptor beta chains below, sequenced in a study of blood T cell repertoires in COVID-19 (TCRdb year 2020). Library preparation employed the immunoSEQ multiplex PCR assay. TCRdb mirrors the immuneACCESS table, restricted to in-frame sequences. Some clones are absent from its copies; in checked studies, under half trace to an unresolved V gene, and the reason for the others is unknown. The sample includes about 150,000 clones, with approximately 85% observed a single time. The ten biggest clones cover about 0.63% of the sample. Input material: peripheral blood. Receptor source: a man in his sixties with COVID-19, enrolled during active disease.

This clone was observed a handful of times. The rearrangement joins TRBV15 to TRBJ2-5; TRBD2 agrees at 10 bases. The CDR3 runs 15 residues. CDR1 LNHNV and CDR2 YYDKDF come from the germline V gene (reference sequence). The ends lost 5 bases at V and 2 bases at J; junction bases unmatched: 5. In nucleotides, the CDR3 is TGTGCCACCAGCCAAGGACTAGCGGAACAAGAGACCCAGTACTTC. Translation: CATSQGLAEQETQYF.

This chain links TRBV28 with TRBJ2-5, with D perhaps matching TRBD1 (6 bases). The germline V gene has CDR1 MDHEN and CDR2 SYDVKM. CDR3 length equals 15 residues. Between the trimmed V and J ends, which lost 4 bases and 1 base, there was a span of 13 bases. For the CDR3, the DNA is TGTGCCAGCAGTTCCCCTGGGACATTCCAAGAGACCCAGTACTTC. The encoded protein is CASSSPGTFQETQYF.

J is TRBJ1-4 and V is TRBV7-2; D unclear. Germline V gene data show CDR1 as SGHTA and CDR2 as FQGNSA. This CDR3 is built from 15 residues. V lost 0 bases, J lost 0 bases, and 5 bases lay in between. CDR3: CASSLAGATNEKLFF. CDR3 in DNA: TGTGCCAGCAGCTTAGCCGGTGCAACTAATGAAAAACTGTTTTTT. Together with reference TRBV7-2 and TRBJ1-4, the CDR3 gives the full variable domain: GAGVSQSPSNKVTEKGKDVELRCDPISGHTALYWYRQSLGQGLEFLIYFQGNSAPDKSGLPSDRFSAERTGGSVSTLTIQRTQQEDSAVYLCASSLAGATNEKLFFGSGTQLSVL.

The chain couples TRBV7-2 to TRBJ2-7; 9 bases are a match to TRBD2. The germline gives CDR1 SGHTA, CDR2 FQGNSA. CDR3 size: 14 residues. With V trimmed by 8 bases and J by 7 bases, 12 bases remained unmatched. CDR3 loop: CASAWGGGAQEQYF. The CDR3 DNA is TGTGCCAGCGCCTGGGGCGGGGGGGCCCAGGAGCAGTACTTC. Variable domain in full (rest from reference TRBV7-2 and TRBJ2-7): GAGVSQSPSNKVTEKGKDVELRCDPISGHTALYWYRQSLGQGLEFLIYFQGNSAPDKSGLPSDRFSAERTGGSVSTLTIQRTQQEDSAVYLCASAWGGGAQEQYFGPGTRLTVT.

V is TRBV6-4 and J is TRBJ2-3, with 7 bases aligning to TRBD2. CDR1 is MRHNA, CDR2 SNTAGT, per germline. This CDR3 is 15 amino acids long. V gave up 5 bases and J gave up 2 bases; unmatched junction bases: 7. CDR3 sequence: CASSRSSGSTDTQYF. The DNA of the CDR3 is TGTGCCAGCAGTCGGTCTAGCGGTTCCACAGATACGCAGTATTTT.

This chain connects TRBV5-1 to TRBJ1-2; D possibly corresponds to TRBD1 (5 bases). The CDR3 sequence is 13 residues long. The germline V and J ends were trimmed by 7 bases and 4 bases, with 14 bases remaining between them. In germline, CDR1 is SGHRS, CDR2 YFSETQ. The CDR3 DNA is TGCGCCAGCTGGTCAGACAGTGGCTATGGCTACACCTTC. Translating gives CASWSDSGYGYTF.

The V call is TRBV19, the J call TRBJ1-1, with D uncertain. The CDR3 covers 13 residues. V gave up 6 bases and J gave up 9 bases, with 17 bases separating them. Germline-derived CDR1 and CDR2 are LNHDA and SQIVND (reference sequence). CDR3 loop: CASSESRERKAFF. The CDR3 coding sequence is TGTGCCAGTAGCGAGTCCCGGGAGAGGAAAGCTTTCTTT.

The rearrangement uses TRBV6-5 and TRBJ1-2; 8 nucleotides line up with TRBD1. CDR3 length: 13 residues. The germline gives CDR1 MNHEY, CDR2 SVGAGI. With 6 bases clipped from V and 4 bases from J, the junction kept 4 bases outside the gene matches. The CDR3 reads CASRSGGAYGYTF. DNA of the CDR3: TGTGCCAGCAGGTCAGGGGGCGCCTATGGCTACACCTTC.